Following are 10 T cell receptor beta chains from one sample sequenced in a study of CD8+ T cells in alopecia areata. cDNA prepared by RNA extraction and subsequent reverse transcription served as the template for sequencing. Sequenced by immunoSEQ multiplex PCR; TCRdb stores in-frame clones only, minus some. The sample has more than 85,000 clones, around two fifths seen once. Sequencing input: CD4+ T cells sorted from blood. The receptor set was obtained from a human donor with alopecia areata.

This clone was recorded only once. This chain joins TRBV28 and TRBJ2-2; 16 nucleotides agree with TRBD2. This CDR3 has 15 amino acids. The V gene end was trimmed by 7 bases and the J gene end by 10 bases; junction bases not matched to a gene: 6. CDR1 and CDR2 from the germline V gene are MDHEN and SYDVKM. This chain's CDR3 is CASKGTSGRGEELFF. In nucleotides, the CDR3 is TGTGCCAGCAAAGGGACTAGCGGGAGGGGAGAGGAGCTGTTTTTT.

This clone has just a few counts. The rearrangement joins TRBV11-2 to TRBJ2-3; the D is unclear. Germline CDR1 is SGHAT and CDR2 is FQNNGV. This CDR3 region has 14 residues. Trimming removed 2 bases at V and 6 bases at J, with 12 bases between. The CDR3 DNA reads TGTGCCAGCAGCTTATTCCCTGGTTCGGATACGCAGTATTTT. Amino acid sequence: CASSLFPGSDTQYF.

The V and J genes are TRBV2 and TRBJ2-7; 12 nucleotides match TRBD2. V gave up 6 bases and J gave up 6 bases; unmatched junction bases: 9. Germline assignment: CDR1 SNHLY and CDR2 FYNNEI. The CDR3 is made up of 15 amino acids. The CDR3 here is CASSGPSGGAGEQYF. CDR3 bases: TGTGCCAGCAGCGGACCTAGCGGGGGGGCGGGCGAGCAGTACTTC.

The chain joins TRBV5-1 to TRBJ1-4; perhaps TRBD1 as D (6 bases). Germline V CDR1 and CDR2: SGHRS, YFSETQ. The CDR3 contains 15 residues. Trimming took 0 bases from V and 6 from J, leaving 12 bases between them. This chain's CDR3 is CASSLDGGLDEKLFF. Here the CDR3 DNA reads TGCGCCAGCAGCTTGGATGGGGGCCTCGATGAAAAACTGTTTTTT.

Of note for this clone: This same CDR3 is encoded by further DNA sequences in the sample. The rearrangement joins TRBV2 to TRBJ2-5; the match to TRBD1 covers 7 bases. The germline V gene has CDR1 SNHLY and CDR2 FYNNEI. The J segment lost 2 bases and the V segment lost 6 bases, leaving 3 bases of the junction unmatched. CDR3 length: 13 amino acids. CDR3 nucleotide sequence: TGTGCCAGCAGAGGGACAGTTCAAGAGACCCAGTACTTC. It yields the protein CASRGTVQETQYF.

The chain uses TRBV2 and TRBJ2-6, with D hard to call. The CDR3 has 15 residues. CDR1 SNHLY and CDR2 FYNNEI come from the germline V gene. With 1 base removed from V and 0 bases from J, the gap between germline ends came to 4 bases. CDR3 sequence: CASSEGGSGANVLTF. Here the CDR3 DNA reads TGTGCCAGCAGTGAAGGAGGCTCTGGGGCCAACGTCCTGACTTTC.

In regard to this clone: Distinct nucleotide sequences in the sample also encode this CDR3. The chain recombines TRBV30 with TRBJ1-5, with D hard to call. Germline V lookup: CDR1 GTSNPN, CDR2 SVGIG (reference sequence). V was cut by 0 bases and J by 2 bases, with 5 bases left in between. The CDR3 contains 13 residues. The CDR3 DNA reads TGTGCCTGGAGTGTCCGGGGCAATCAGCCCCAGCATTTT. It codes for CAWSVRGNQPQHF. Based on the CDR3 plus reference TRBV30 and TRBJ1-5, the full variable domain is SQTIHQWPATLVQPVGSPLSLECTVEGTSNPNLYWYRQAAGRGLQLLFYSVGIGQISSEVPQNLSASRPQDRQFILSSKKLLLSDSGFYLCAWSVRGNQPQHFGDGTRLSIL.

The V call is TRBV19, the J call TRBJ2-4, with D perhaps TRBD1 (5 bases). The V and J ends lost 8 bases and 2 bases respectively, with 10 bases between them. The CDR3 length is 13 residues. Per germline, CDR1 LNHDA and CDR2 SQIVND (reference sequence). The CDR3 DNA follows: TGTGCCAGTTACTCAGGGTCCAAAAACATTCAGTACTTC. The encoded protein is CASYSGSKNIQYF. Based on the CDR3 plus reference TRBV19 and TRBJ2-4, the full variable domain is DGGITQSPKYLFRKEGQNVTLSCEQNLNHDAMYWYRQDPGQGLRLIYYSQIVNDFQKGDIAEGYSVSREKKESFPLTVTSAQKNPTAFYLCASYSGSKNIQYFGAGTRLSVL.

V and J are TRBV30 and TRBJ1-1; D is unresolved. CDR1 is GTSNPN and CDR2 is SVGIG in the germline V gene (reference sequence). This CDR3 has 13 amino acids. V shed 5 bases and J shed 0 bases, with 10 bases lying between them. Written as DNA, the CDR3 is TGTGCCTGGTCTCGGAGCATGAACACTGAAGCTTTCTTT. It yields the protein CAWSRSMNTEAFF.

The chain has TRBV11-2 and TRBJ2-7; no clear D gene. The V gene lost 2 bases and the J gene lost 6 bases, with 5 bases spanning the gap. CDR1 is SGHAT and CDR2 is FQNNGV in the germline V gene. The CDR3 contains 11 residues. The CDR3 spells CASSLYGEQYF. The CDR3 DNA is TGTGCCAGCAGCTTATACGGCGAGCAGTACTTC.